These T cell receptor beta chains were read from a single sample in a study of blood T cell repertoires in COVID-19. The assay was immunoSEQ multiplex PCR, and TCRdb's table has in-frame clones only and misses some. The table lists 35,000 to 45,000 clones, approximately 90% of them singletons. The specimen was peripheral blood. The origin of the receptors is a human donor in a cohort sampled during active COVID-19. Each CDR3 is given with its conserved first and last residue. A D gene is named only where the DNA matches it firmly. Clone size is not always given. Where it is, it says once, few, many or a class for expanded clones.

>few|TRBJ1-5|TRBV15|-
CATSRDLLGGQPQHF
TGTGCCACCAGCAGAGATTTATTGGGGGGACAGCCCCAGCATTTT
>-|TRBJ1-3|TRBV14|TRBD1
CASSLRTGGGNTIYF
TGTGCCAGCAGCCTCCGGACAGGAGGTGGAAACACCATATATTTT
>-|TRBJ2-1|TRBV6-5|-
CASTGGYNEQFF
TGTGCCAGTACTGGAGGCTACAATGAGCAGTTCTTC
>-|TRBJ2-1|TRBV7-7|-
CASSLAQASEQFF
TGTGCTAGCAGCTTAGCGCAAGCAAGTGAGCAGTTCTTC
>-|TRBJ2-7|TRBV2|-
CASSDRADEQYF
TGTGCCAGCAGTGACAGGGCGGACGAGCAGTACTTC
>-|TRBJ2-5|TRBV5-4|-
CASSPTGRETQYF
TGTGCCAGCAGCCCGACAGGACGAGAGACCCAGTACTTC
>-|TRBJ2-5|TRBV2|-
CASSETTPAYQETQYF
TGTGCCAGCAGTGAAACGACACCGGCGTACCAAGAGACCCAGTACTTC
>-|TRBJ2-5|TRBV5-5|TRBD1
CASCPSWTGLQETQYF
TGTGCCAGCTGCCCATCCTGGACAGGCCTCCAAGAGACCCAGTACTTC
>-|TRBJ1-6|TRBV10-2|-
CASSGGHEYSYNLPLHF
TGCGCCAGCAGCGGGGGTCACGAATACTCCTATAATTTACCCCTCCACTTT
>-|TRBJ2-2|TRBV10-1|-
CASSGQGTGELFF
TGCGCCAGCAGTGGGCAGGGAACCGGGGAGCTGTTTTTT
>-|TRBJ1-1|TRBV27|-
CASSLSLGGGAFF
TGTGCCAGCAGTTTATCTCTGGGAGGGGGAGCTTTCTTT
>once|TRBJ2-3|TRBV27|-
CASSLYAGSLKDTQYF
TGTGCCAGCAGTTTATATGCAGGGTCCCTAAAAGATACGCAGTATTTT
>-|TRBJ2-7|TRBV5-1|TRBD1
CASSQTPGTGTYEQYF
TGCGCCAGCAGCCAAACTCCCGGGACAGGTACCTACGAGCAGTACTTC
>-|TRBJ1-2|TRBV7-7|TRBD1
CASSLWAWGTGQHHGYTF
TGTGCTAGCAGCTTATGGGCATGGGGGACAGGGCAGCATCATGGCTACACCTTC
>-|TRBJ2-7|TRBV10-1|-
CASKRQTEQYF
TGCGCCAGCAAGCGACAGACCGAGCAGTACTTC
>once|TRBJ2-2|TRBV7-9|TRBD1
CASSATGAGTGELFF
TGTGCCAGCAGCGCCACAGGGGCGGGCACCGGGGAGCTGTTTTTT
>few|TRBJ2-2|TRBV27|-
CASTRASRGTGELFF
TGTGCCAGCACCCGAGCGAGTAGGGGCACCGGGGAGCTGTTTTTT
>-|TRBJ2-4|TRBV2|TRBD1
CASSGTGVAKNIQYF
TGTGCCAGCAGTGGAACAGGGGTAGCCAAAAACATTCAGTACTTC
>-|TRBJ1-5|TRBV27|TRBD1
CASSLFSGGTGGSNQPQHF
TGTGCCAGCAGTTTATTTTCGGGGGGAACAGGGGGTAGCAATCAGCCCCAGCATTTT
>-|TRBJ1-1|TRBV7-8|-
CASSLVWGGEAFF
TGTGCCAGCAGCTTAGTTTGGGGGGGGGAAGCTTTCTTT
>-|TRBJ2-7|TRBV10-3|-
CAISGGIEQGEQYF
TGTGCCATCAGTGGGGGGATTGAACAGGGCGAGCAGTACTTC
>-|TRBJ1-2|TRBV4-1|TRBD1
CASSPDRGDYGYTF
TGCGCCAGCAGCCCGGACAGGGGCGACTATGGCTACACCTTC
>-|TRBJ2-1|TRBV10-3|-
CAIRGGQGFYNEQFF
TGTGCCATCAGGGGAGGACAAGGTTTCTACAATGAGCAGTTCTTC
>few|TRBJ2-5|TRBV18|TRBD1
CASSSGQGEGETQYF
TGTGCCAGCTCATCCGGACAGGGGGAGGGCGAGACCCAGTACTTC
>once|TRBJ1-2|TRBV7-9|-
CASSPILGAGYTF
TGTGCCAGCAGCCCTATTCTTGGGGCTGGCTACACCTTC
>-|TRBJ2-3|TRBV4-1|TRBD1
CASSQDRVGDTQYF
TGCGCCAGCAGCCAGGACAGGGTAGGGGATACGCAGTATTTT
>once|TRBJ1-3|TRBV19|TRBD1
CASNPTGGDTIYF
TGTGCCAGTAACCCGACAGGGGGTGACACCATATATTTT
>once|TRBJ1-4|TRBV2|TRBD1
CASSGGQQKLFF
TGTGCCAGCAGCGGGGGACAGCAAAAACTGTTTTTT
>-|TRBJ1-2|TRBV7-9|-
CASSLSRGDYGYTF
TGTGCCAGCAGCTTAAGTAGGGGCGACTATGGCTACACCTTC
>-|TRBJ2-3|TRBV27|TRBD1
CASSSRGPADTQYF
TGTGCCAGCAGTTCCAGGGGGCCCGCAGATACGCAGTATTTT
>-|TRBJ2-1|TRBV30|TRBD2
CAWSGGNEQFF
TGTGCCTGGAGCGGGGGGAATGAGCAGTTCTTC
>-|TRBJ1-5|TRBV6-1|-
CASSERMGRGRYQPQHF
TGTGCCAGCAGTGAAAGGATGGGACGAGGGAGGTATCAGCCCCAGCATTTT
>-|TRBJ1-1|TRBV7-9|-
CASSSGWESTEAFF
TGTGCCAGCTCTAGTGGTTGGGAGAGCACTGAAGCTTTCTTT
>once|TRBJ1-2|TRBV6-6|-
CASVSRGGYGYTF
TGTGCCAGCGTATCCAGGGGCGGCTATGGCTACACCTTC
>-|TRBJ2-5|TRBV5-6|-
CASSLAILEETQYF
TGTGCCAGCAGCTTGGCCATACTGGAAGAGACCCAGTACTTC
>-|TRBJ2-7|TRBV28|TRBD1
CASSLGTGEWHEQYF
TGTGCCAGCAGTTTAGGGACAGGGGAATGGCACGAGCAGTACTTC
>-|TRBJ2-1|TRBV27|-
CASSLEQVNYNEQFF
TGTGCCAGCAGTTTAGAACAGGTGAACTACAATGAGCAGTTCTTC
>-|TRBJ2-1|TRBV9|-
CASSGGHPGPYNEQFF
TGTGCCAGCAGCGGGGGGCATCCAGGCCCCTACAATGAGCAGTTCTTC
>-|TRBJ2-1|TRBV9|-
CASSVGGTNEQFF
TGTGCCAGCAGCGTAGGCGGGACCAATGAGCAGTTCTTC
>-|TRBJ1-2|TRBV19|TRBD1
CASSTGTATNYGYTF
TGTGCCAGTAGTACCGGGACAGCTACTAACTATGGCTACACCTTC
>once|TRBJ2-7|TRBV5-5|-
CASSLTGSYEQYF
TGTGCCAGCAGCCTAACAGGGTCCTACGAGCAGTACTTC
>-|TRBJ1-1|TRBV3-1/TRBV3-2|-
CASSQAAGWNTEAFF
TGTGCCAGCAGCCAAGCCGCAGGATGGAACACTGAAGCTTTCTTT
>-|TRBJ2-7|TRBV27|TRBD2
CASSLSGTSSEQYF
TGTGCCAGCAGTTTATCAGGGACTAGCTCCGAGCAGTACTTC
>-|TRBJ2-2|TRBV5-1|TRBD2
CASSHSGGGNTGELFF
TGCGCCAGCAGCCACAGCGGCGGGGGGAACACCGGGGAGCTGTTTTTT
>few|TRBJ1-2|TRBV27|TRBD1
CASSQRDRGNYGYTF
TGTGCCAGCAGTCAGAGGGACAGGGGGAACTATGGCTACACCTTC
>-|TRBJ2-2|TRBV5-6|TRBD1
CASSFGQGFGELFF
TGTGCCAGCAGCTTCGGACAGGGGTTCGGGGAGCTGTTTTTT
>-|TRBJ1-3|TRBV10-2|-
CASRGSSGNTIYF
TGCGCCAGCCGCGGCTCCTCTGGAAACACCATATATTTT
>-|TRBJ2-1|TRBV28|-
CASSLRGGEQFF
TGTGCCAGCAGTTTAAGGGGTGGGGAGCAGTTCTTC